The 11 T cell receptor beta chains listed next were all sequenced from one sample in a study of OX40 agonist ivuxolimab in advanced cancers. TCRdb's table, derived via immunoSEQ multiplex PCR, lists solely in-frame clones and lacks some. The table shows 95,000 to 150,000 clones, with 85% to 95% occurring only once. The sequenced sample was CD4+ or CD8+ T cells sorted from blood, obtained in a trial of the OX40 agonist ivuxolimab. These TCRs come from an adult with an advanced solid tumor such as melanoma, head and neck, liver or kidney cancer.

This chain connects TRBV6-1 to TRBJ1-2, with D possibly matching TRBD1 (5 bases). Trimming took 3 bases from V and 4 from J, leaving 12 bases between them. The CDR3 length is 14 residues. Germline CDR1 MNHNS, CDR2 SASEGT. The CDR3 is CASSEKGPSYGYTF. DNA for the CDR3: TGTGCCAGCAGTGAGAAGGGGCCGAGCTATGGCTACACCTTC.

The chain has TRBV19 and TRBJ2-7, with a tentative D call TRBD1 (6 bases). The CDR3 length is 13 residues. Germline V CDR1 and CDR2: LNHDA, SQIVND (reference sequence). The V end lost 5 bases, the J end lost 1 base, and 9 bases lay between the germline ends. CDR3 nucleotide sequence: TGTGCCAGTAGTTCAGGGGTGTCCTACGAGCAGTACTTC. Translated, it gives CASSSGVSYEQYF.

The chain links TRBV28 to TRBJ1-2; D is possibly TRBD1 (5 bases). Germline values: CDR1 MDHEN, CDR2 SYDVKM. V gave up 3 bases and J gave up 6 bases, with 11 bases separating them. The CDR3 runs to 13 residues. The CDR3 sequence: CASSFLAGNGYTF. The CDR3 DNA reads as TGTGCCAGCAGTTTCCTGGCAGGGAATGGCTACACCTTC.

This clone was observed once. The V call is TRBV19, the J call TRBJ2-1; 8 bases fit TRBD2. The germline V gene has CDR1 LNHDA and CDR2 SQIVND (reference sequence). V gave up 3 bases and J gave up 7 bases; unmatched junction bases: 2. This CDR3 has 13 residues. Here the CDR3 DNA reads TGTGCCAGTAGTATCCCTAGCGGGAATGAGCAGTTCTTC. Translating it yields CASSIPSGNEQFF.

The chain joins TRBV4-3 to TRBJ1-2; perhaps TRBD1 as D (5 bases). Germline CDR1 is LGHNA and CDR2 is YSLEER. The length of the CDR3 is 15 residues. The germline V and J ends were trimmed by 4 bases and 7 bases, with 19 bases remaining between them. The CDR3 spells CASSPSDTGGSGYTF. The CDR3 region has the DNA TGCGCCAGCAGCCCTTCGGATACCGGGGGAAGTGGCTACACCTTC.

The table lists this clone with a count of one. The CDR3 nucleotides are TGTGCCAGCAGGTGGGGGGGCGAATATGGCTACACCTTC. It codes for CASRWGGEYGYTF. The chain uses TRBV28 and TRBJ1-2; a weak D match, TRBD1 (6 bases). Trimming stripped 6 bases from V and 5 bases from J, with 13 bases between. Per the germline V gene, CDR1 is MDHEN and CDR2 is SYDVKM. The CDR3 consists of 13 residues.

This chain uses TRBV27 with TRBJ2-1; TRBD1 aligns across 9 bases. The CDR3 is 14 amino acids. The germline gives CDR1 MNHEY, CDR2 SMNVEV (reference sequence). V lost 3 bases and J lost 6; bases outside the gene matches: 3. CDR3 nucleotides: TGTGCCAGCAGTTTCGAGACAGGGGGCAATGAGCAGTTCTTC. Translation gives CASSFETGGNEQFF.

This clone was recorded once. The genes are TRBV7-9 and TRBJ2-6; D possibly corresponds to TRBD2 (6 bases). This CDR3 spans 18 amino acids. Trimming cost V 2 bases and J 0 bases, with 14 bases left between them. Germline assignment: CDR1 SEHNR and CDR2 FQNEAQ (reference sequence). CDR3 in DNA: TGTGCCAGCAGCTTACTTCGGGGGTCGAGCTCTGGGGCCAACGTCCTGACTTTC. Amino acids: CASSLLRGSSSGANVLTF.

This sequence joins TRBV6-5 and TRBJ1-2; 7 bases align to TRBD1. The germline CDR1 and CDR2 sequences are MNHEY and SVGAGI. V was clipped by 4 bases and J by 8 bases; unmatched bases: 7. The length of the CDR3 is 13 residues. CDR3 DNA sequence: TGTGCCAGCAGTTCCGGGACAGCTGGAGGCTACACCTTC. Its protein is CASSSGTAGGYTF.

The V gene is TRBV7-3, the J gene TRBJ2-7; 7 bases are a match to TRBD1. Germline CDR1 SGHTA, CDR2 FQGTGA. The CDR3 is 14 amino acids. V dropped 7 bases and J dropped 1; count of bases not matched to a gene: 7. CDR3 region: CASTMTGTSYEQYF. The CDR3 bases are TGTGCCAGCACTATGACAGGGACATCCTACGAGCAGTACTTC. The entire variable domain, with the rest obtained from reference TRBV7-3 and TRBJ2-7, is as follows: GAGVSQTPSNKVTEKGKYVELRCDPISGHTALYWYRQSLGQGPEFLIYFQGTGAADDSGLPNDRFFAVRPEGSVSTLKIQRTERGDSAVYLCASTMTGTSYEQYFGPGTRLTVT.

V usage is TRBV9 and J usage is TRBJ2-5, with D uncertain. V gave up 0 bases and J gave up 7 bases, with 13 bases separating them. Germline CDR1 is SGDLS and CDR2 is YYNGEE. CDR3 size: 14 residues. The CDR3 region is CASSVGGRLGTQYF. For the CDR3, the DNA is TGTGCCAGCAGCGTAGGGGGTAGGCTCGGGACCCAGTACTTC. Looking up the rest from reference TRBV9 and TRBJ2-5 gives the full variable domain: DSGVTQTPKHLITATGQRVTLRCSPRSGDLSVYWYQQSLDQGLQFLIQYYNGEERAKGNILERFSAQQFPDLHSELNLSSLELGDSALYFCASSVGGRLGTQYFGPGTRLLVL.